This TCR beta chain came from a study of T cells in pancreatic ductal adenocarcinoma. Repertoires were generated with immunoSEQ multiplex PCR, while TCRdb's copy carries only in-frame clones and drops some. The table includes roughly 100,000 clones, about 96% detected once. Trimming took 4 bases from V and 2 from J, leaving 14 bases between them. The CDR3 totals 15 residues. The germline V gene has CDR1 ENHRY and CDR2 SYGVKD. The selected patients with pancreatic ductal adenocarcinoma had surgery but no neoadjuvant therapy. The source of this sequence is a human donor with pancreatic ductal adenocarcinoma. The sequenced material came from PBMCs. The chain employs TRBV10-3 and TRBJ1-2; maybe TRBD1 (6 bases). CDR3 coding DNA: TGTGCCATCAGTGGGGGGGGGACAAGCAACTATGGCTACACCTTC. This codes for CAISGGGTSNYGYTF.